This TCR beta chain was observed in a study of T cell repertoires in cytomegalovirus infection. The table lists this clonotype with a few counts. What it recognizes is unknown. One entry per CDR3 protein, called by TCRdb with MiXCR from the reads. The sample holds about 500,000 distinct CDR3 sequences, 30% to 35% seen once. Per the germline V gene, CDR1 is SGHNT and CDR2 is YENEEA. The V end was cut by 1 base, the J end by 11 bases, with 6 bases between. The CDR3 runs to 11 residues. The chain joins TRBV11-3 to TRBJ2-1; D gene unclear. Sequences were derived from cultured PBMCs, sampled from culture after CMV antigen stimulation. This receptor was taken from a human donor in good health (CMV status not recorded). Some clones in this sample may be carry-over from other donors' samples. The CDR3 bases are TGTGCCAGCAGCTTAGCTCTAAAGCAGTTCTTC. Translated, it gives CASSLALKQFF.